Sequencing of this T cell receptor beta chain was carried out in a study of chronic HIV infection and antiretroviral therapy. This clonotype was observed at least ten times. V gave up 5 bases and J gave up 4 bases, with 12 bases separating them. CDR1 and CDR2 (germline): DFQATT, SNEGSKA (reference sequence). The CDR3 totals 12 residues. TCRdb reprocessed the 5' RACE reads via MiXCR and lists one record per CDR3 protein. This table has 39,000 or so distinct CDR3 sequences, 7.5% to 9% appearing once. Sequenced sample: peripheral blood. J is TRBJ2-7 and V is TRBV20-1; D may be TRBD2 (6 bases). The TCR comes from an adult who had HIV and had not received antiretroviral therapy, or was an uninfected healthy control (not recorded which). In DNA, the CDR3 is TGCAGTGCTTCCGGGAGACTATACGAGCAGTACTTC. Translation: CSASGRLYEQYF.